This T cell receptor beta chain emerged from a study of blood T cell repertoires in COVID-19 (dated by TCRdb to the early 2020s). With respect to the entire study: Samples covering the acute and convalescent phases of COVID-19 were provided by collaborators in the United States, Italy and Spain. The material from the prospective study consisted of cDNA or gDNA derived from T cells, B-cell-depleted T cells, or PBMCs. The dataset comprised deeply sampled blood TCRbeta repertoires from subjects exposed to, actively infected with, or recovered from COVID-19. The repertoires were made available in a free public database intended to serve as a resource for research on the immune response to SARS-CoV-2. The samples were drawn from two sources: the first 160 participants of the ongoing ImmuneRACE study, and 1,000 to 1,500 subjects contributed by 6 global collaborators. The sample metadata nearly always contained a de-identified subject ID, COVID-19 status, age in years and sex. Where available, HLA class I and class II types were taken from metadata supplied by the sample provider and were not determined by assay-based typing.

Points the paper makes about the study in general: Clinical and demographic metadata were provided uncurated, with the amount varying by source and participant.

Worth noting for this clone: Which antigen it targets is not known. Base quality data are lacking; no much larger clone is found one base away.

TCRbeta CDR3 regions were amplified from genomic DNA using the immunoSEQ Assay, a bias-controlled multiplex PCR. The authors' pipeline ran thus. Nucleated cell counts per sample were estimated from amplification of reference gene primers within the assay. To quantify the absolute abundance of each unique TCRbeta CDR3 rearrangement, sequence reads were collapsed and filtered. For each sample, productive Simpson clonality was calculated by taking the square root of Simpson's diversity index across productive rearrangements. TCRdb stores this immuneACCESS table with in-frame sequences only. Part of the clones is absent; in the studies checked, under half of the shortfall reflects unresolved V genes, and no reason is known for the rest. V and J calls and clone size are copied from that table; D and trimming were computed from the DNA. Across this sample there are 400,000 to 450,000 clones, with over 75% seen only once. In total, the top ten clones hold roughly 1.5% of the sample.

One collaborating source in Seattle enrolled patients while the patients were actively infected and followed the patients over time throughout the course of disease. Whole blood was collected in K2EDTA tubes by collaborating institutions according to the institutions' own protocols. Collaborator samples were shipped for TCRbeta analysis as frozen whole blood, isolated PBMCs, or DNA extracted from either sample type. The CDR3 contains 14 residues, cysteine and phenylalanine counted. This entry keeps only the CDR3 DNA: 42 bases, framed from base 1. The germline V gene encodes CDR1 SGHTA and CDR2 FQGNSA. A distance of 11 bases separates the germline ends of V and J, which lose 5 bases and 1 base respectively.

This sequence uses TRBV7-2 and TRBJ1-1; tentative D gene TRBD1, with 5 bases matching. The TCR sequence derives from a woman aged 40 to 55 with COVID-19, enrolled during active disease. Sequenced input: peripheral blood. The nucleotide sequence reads TGTGCCAGCAGCCGCGGGACGGAGAACACTGAAGCTTTCTTT. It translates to CASSRGTENTEAFF.